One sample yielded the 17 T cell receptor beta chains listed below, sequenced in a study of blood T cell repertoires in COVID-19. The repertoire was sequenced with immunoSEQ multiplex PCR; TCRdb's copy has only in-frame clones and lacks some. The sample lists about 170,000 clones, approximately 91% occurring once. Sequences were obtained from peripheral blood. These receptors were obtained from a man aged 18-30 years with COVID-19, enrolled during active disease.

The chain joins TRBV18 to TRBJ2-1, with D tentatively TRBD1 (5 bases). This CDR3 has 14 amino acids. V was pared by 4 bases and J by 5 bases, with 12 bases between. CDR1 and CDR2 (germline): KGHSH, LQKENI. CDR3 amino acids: CASSLDVQDNEQFF. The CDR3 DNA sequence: TGTGCCAGCTCACTTGACGTACAGGACAATGAGCAGTTCTTC.

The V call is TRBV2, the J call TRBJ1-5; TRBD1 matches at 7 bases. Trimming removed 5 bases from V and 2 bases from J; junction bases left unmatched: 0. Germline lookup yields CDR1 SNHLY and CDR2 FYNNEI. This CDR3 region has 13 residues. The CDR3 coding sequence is TGTGCCAGCAGTACAGGGGGCAATCAGCCCCAGCATTTT. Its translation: CASSTGGNQPQHF.

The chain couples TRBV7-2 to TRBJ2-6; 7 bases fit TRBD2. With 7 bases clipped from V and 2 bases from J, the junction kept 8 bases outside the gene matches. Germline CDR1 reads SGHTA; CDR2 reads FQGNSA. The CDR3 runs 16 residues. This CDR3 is CASNLRGVPGANVLTF. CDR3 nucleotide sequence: TGTGCCAGCAACCTTCGGGGGGTGCCTGGGGCCAACGTCCTGACTTTC.

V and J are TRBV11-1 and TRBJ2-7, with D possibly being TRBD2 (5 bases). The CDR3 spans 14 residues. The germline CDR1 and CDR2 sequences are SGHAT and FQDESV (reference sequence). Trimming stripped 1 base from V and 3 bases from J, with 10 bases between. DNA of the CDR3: TGTGCCAGCAGCTTAGGGACTGGGTTCTACGAGCAGTACTTC. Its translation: CASSLGTGFYEQYF.

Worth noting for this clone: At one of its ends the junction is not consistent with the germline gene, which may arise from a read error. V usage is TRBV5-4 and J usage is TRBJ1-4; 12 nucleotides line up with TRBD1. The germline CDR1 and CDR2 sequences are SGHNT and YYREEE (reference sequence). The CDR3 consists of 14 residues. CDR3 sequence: CASRPGTGGEKLLF. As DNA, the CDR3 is TGTGCCAGCAGGCCCGGGACAGGGGGCGAAAAACTGCTTTTT.

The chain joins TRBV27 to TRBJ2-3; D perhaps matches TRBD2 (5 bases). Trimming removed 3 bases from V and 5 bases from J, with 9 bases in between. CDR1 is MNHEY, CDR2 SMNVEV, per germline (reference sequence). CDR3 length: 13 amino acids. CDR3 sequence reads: CASSFTGVDTQYF. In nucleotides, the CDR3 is TGTGCCAGCAGTTTCACCGGGGTAGATACGCAGTATTTT.

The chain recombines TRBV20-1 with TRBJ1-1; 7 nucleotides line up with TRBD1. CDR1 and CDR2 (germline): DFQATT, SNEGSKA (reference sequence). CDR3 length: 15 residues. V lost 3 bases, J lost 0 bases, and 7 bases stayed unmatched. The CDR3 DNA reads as TGCAGTGCTAGTAAGCTACAGGGGATGAACACTGAAGCTTTCTTT. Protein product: CSASKLQGMNTEAFF.

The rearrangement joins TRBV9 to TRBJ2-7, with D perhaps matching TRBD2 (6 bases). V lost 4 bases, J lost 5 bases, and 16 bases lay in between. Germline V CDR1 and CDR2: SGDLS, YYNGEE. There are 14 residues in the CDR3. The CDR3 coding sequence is TGTGCCAGCAGCTCATCGGGACTCCCCAACGAGCAGTACTTC. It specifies CASSSSGLPNEQYF.

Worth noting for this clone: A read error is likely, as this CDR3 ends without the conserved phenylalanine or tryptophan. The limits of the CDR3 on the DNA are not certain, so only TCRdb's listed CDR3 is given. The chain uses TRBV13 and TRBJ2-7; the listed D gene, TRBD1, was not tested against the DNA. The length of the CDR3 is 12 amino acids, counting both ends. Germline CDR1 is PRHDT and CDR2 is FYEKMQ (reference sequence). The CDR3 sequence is CASSLSGGDRAL.

CDR3 bases: TGTGCCAGCAGCGAGCCCGGGACAGGGTCAGGTGAGCAGTTCTTC. Protein: CASSEPGTGSGEQFF. The V gene is TRBV9, the J gene TRBJ2-1; 9 bases align to TRBD1. Germline CDR1 and CDR2: SGDLS and YYNGEE. Unmatched junction bases numbered 10, after V lost 3 bases and J lost 9 bases. The CDR3 has 15 residues.

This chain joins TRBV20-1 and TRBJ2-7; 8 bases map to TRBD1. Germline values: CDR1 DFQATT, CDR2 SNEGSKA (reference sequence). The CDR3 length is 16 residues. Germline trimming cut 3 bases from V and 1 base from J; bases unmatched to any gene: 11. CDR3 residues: CSASTPGQVGSYEQYF. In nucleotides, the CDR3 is TGCAGTGCTAGTACCCCGGGACAGGTAGGGTCCTACGAGCAGTACTTC.

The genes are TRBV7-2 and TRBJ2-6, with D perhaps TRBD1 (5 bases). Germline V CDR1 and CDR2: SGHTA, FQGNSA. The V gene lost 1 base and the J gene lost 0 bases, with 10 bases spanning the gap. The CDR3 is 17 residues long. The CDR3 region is CASSLVGQLSGANVLTF. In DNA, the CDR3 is TGTGCCAGCAGCTTAGTAGGACAACTCTCTGGGGCCAACGTCCTGACTTTC.

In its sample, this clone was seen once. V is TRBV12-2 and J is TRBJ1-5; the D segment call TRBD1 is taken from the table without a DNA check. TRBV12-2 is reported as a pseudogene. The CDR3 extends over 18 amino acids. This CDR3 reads CASRFWDITYGNNQPQHF. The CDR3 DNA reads TGTGCAAGTCGCTTTTGGGACATAACTTACGGGAACAATCAGCCCCAGCATTTT.

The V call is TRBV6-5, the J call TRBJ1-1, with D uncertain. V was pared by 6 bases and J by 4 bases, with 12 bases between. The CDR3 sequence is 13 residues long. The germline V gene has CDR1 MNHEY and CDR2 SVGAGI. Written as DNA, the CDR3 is TGTGCCAGCAGACTGGGTAGGAGCACTGAAGCTTTCTTT. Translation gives CASRLGRSTEAFF.

The CDR3 region is CASSGDRVAPYEQYF. In nucleotides, the CDR3 is TGTGCCAGCAGCGGGGACAGGGTCGCCCCCTACGAGCAGTACTTC. The rearrangement uses TRBV7-9 and TRBJ2-7; 9 nucleotides agree with TRBD1. The CDR3 runs to 15 residues. With V trimmed by 5 bases and J by 2 bases, 7 bases remained unmatched. Germline values: CDR1 SEHNR, CDR2 FQNEAQ (reference sequence).

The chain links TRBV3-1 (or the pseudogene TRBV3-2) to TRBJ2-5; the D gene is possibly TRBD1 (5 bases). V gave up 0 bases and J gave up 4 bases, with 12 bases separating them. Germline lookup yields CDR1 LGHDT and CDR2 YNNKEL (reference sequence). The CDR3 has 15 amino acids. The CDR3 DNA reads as TGTGCCAGCAGCCAAGAAGGACAATGGGGAGAGACCCAGTACTTC. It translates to CASSQEGQWGETQYF.

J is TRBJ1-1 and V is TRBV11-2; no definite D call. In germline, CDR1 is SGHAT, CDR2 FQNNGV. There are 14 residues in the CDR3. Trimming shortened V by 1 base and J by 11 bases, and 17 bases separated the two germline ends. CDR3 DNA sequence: TGTGCCAGCAGCTTAGCCCAGAGAAAGTCCGGGGCTTTCTTT. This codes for CASSLAQRKSGAFF.